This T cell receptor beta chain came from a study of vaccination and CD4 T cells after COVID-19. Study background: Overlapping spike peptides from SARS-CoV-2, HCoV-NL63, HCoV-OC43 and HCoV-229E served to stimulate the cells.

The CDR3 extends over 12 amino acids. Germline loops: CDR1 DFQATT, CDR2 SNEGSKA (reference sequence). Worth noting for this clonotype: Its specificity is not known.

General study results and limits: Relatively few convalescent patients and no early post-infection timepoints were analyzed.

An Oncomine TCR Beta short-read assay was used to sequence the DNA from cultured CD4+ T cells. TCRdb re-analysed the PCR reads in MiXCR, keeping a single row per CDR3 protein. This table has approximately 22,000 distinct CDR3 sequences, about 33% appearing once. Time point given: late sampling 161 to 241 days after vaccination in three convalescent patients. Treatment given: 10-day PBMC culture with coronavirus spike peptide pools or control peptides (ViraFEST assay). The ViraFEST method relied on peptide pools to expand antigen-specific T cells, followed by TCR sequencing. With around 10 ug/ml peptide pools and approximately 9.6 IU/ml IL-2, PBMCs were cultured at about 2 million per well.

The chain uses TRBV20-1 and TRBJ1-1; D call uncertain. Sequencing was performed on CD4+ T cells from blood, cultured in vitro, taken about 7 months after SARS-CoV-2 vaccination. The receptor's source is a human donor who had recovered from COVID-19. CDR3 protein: CSAKQPNTEAFF. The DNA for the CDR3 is TGCAGCGCCAAACAGCCGAACACTGAAGCTTTCTTT.